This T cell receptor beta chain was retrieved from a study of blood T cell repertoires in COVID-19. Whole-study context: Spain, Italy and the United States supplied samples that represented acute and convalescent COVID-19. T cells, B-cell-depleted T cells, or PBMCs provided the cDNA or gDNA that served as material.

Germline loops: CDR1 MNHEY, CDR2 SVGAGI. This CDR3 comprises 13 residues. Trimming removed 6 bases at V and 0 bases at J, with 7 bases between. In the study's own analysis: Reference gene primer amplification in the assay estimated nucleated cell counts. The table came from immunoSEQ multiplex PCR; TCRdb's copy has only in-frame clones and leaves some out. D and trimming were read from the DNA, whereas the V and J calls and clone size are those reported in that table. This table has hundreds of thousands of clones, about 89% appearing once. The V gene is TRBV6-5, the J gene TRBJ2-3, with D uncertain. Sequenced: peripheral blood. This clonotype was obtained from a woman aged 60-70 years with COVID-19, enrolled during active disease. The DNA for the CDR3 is TGTGCCAGCAGGGGCGCTAGCACAGATACGCAGTATTTT. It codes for CASRGASTDTQYF.